Listed below are T cell receptor beta chains from one sample, sequenced in a study of cytomegalovirus exposure and HLA in healthy donors. Profiling relied on immunoSEQ multiplex PCR, and the TCRdb table lists in-frame clones only, not all of them. The sample holds some 200,000 clones; approximately 80% are singletons and the top ten take roughly 1.5%. Sample: PBMCs. All receptors come from a girl aged 5 to 17 in good health and CMV-seronegative. Each CDR3 is given with its conserved first and last residue.

TRBJ2-7,TRBV2,CASSLSSGPYEQYF
TRBJ2-7,TRBV6-1,CASSDWSMEQYF
TRBJ1-5,TRBV18,CASSTRGTNQPQHF
TRBJ2-1,TRBV30,CASQGYNEQFF
TRBJ2-2,TRBV9,CASSVGTSGTGELFF
TRBJ1-6,TRBV9,CASSPHQGDNSPLHF
TRBJ1-2,TRBV18,CASSPDSDYGYTF
TRBJ2-2,TRBV19,CASSISRRNTGELFF
TRBJ1-6,TRBV4-3,CASSQSLGDSLLHTYNSPLHF
TRBJ1-5,TRBV6-6,CASSPTDRTNQPQHF
TRBJ1-1,TRBV10-2,CASSSTDRGEAFF
TRBJ1-6,TRBV7-2,CASSLIETGNSPLHF
TRBJ1-5,TRBV18,CASSPRTGQGQPQHF
TRBJ2-6,TRBV30,CATGSGANVLTF
TRBJ2-2,TRBV2,CASSDRFSTGELFF
TRBJ1-1,TRBV28,CASSVVSRDTEAFF
TRBJ2-5,TRBV29-1,CSVRDEETQYF
TRBJ2-3,TRBV9,CASSGRYRGDTDTQYF
TRBJ2-1,TRBV11-3,CASSLQRGGYNEQFF
TRBJ2-1,TRBV11-2,CASSYTSGGTNEQFF
TRBJ2-7,TRBV19,CASAFGQLSGEQYF
TRBJ1-2,TRBV28,CASTRDRDYYGYTF
TRBJ2-3,TRBV7-3,CASSFAGTVGWDTQYF
TRBJ2-1,TRBV15,CATTSPGTSGYNEQFF
TRBJ2-2,TRBV5-6,CASSFPRGSTNTGELFF
TRBJ1-1,TRBV18,CASSLVPPRAEAFF
TRBJ2-2,TRBV25-1,CASSEYGTYRTGELFF
TRBJ1-2,TRBV9,CASSVGGASGYTF
TRBJ1-5,TRBV6-5,CASSPQGWNQPQHF
TRBJ1-6,TRBV2,CASSYTTGQGNSPLHF
TRBJ2-1,TRBV19,CASSRPLAATINGQFF
TRBJ2-3,TRBV5-1,CASSPGGQVWTDTQYF
TRBJ1-1,TRBV4-3,CASSQVVGRGTEAFF
TRBJ1-6,TRBV15,CATRSTGTNSPLHF
TRBJ2-2,TRBV19,CASSIGGLYTGELFF
TRBJ2-1,TRBV2,CASRPLGGSSYNEQFF
TRBJ2-7,TRBV5-1,CASSLGTTAPYEQYF
TRBJ1-5,TRBV19,CASSTPGQGSYQPQHF
TRBJ2-1,TRBV5-1,CASSWGLAGSYNEQFF
TRBJ1-1,TRBV10-1,CASSEFNMLEAVEAFF
TRBJ1-5,TRBV2,CASSVTGRQPQHF
TRBJ1-1,TRBV5-5,CASSIMTGGVTEAFF
TRBJ1-1,TRBV6-5,CASRHGGTGGTEAFF
TRBJ1-5,TRBV21-1,CASSKSKGVQGATPNNQPQHF
TRBJ1-1,TRBV28,CASSLSAQRQGEAFF
TRBJ1-1,TRBV28,CASSDRGEAFF
TRBJ1-5,TRBV7-9,CASSLAGGGQPQHF
TRBJ2-7,TRBV4-1,CASSQDSRTGVYEQYF
TRBJ2-1,TRBV7-3,CASSRRGRVANEQFF
TRBJ2-3,TRBV30,CAWSVDYTDTQYF